The 3 T cell receptor beta chains below come from one sample, sequenced in a study of T cell responses to AZD1222 COVID-19 vaccine. Some clones are missing from TCRdb's copy, which holds only in-frame ones; the method was immunoSEQ multiplex PCR. The table lists about 180,000 clones, 88% of them singletons, with approximately 7.7% in the top ten. The material sequenced was peripheral blood, taken on day 0 of AZD1222 vaccination. The receptors stem from an adult in good health.

In DNA form, the CDR3 reads TGTGCCAGTAGCTCTAAACTGGACAATGAGCAGTTCTTC. Translating it yields CASSSKLDNEQFF. The V call is TRBV19, the J call TRBJ2-1; D is unclear. The CDR3 covers 13 residues. Germline CDR1 LNHDA, CDR2 SQIVND (reference sequence). The V end was cut by 6 bases, the J end by 5 bases, with 11 bases between.

The chain is built from TRBV7-9 and TRBJ2-1, with a weak D call TRBD2 (6 bases). The CDR3 loop spans 15 amino acids. V lost 5 bases and J lost 0, with 11 bases in between. Germline loops: CDR1 SEHNR, CDR2 FQNEAQ (reference sequence). The CDR3 DNA reads TGTGCCAGCAGCCGTGGCGGGGTCTCCTACAATGAGCAGTTCTTC. This translates into CASSRGGVSYNEQFF.

The chain is built from TRBV12-3 or TRBV12-4 and TRBJ1-1; D not certain. This CDR3 has 13 amino acids. Trimming took 3 bases from V and 0 from J, leaving 5 bases between them. The CDR3 region is CASSLVVNTEAFF. CDR3 in DNA: TGTGCCAGCAGTTTGGTAGTGAACACTGAAGCTTTCTTT.